What follows describes a single TCR beta chain. It has no known antigen specificity. One base away there is no much larger clone; base qualities are not given. Donors formed part of the validation cohort, which comprised about 130 subjects and was distinct from the first cohort of under 800 subjects. The entry originates in a study of cytomegalovirus exposure and HLA in healthy donors (dated by TCRdb to 2015 to 2018). For the wider study: According to a later analysis, the approximately 120 validation repertoires were produced on the same platform as the 666 repertoires of the first cohort. High-throughput TCR immunosequencing, statistical association of individual TCRs with disease status, and machine learning were combined to predict cytomegalovirus infection status. A separate validation cohort of 100 to 150 different subjects was used in addition to the 666-subject first cohort. The study aimed to test whether signatures of past pathogen exposure could be identified by cataloging public T cell receptors. Study-level results and caveats: Cytomegalovirus status was reported to be diagnosed by the classifier with high specificity and sensitivity in both the original and validation cohorts. A later analysis found that TCRs clustered in the first cohort also tended to co-occur in the 95 to 150 validation repertoires, with 90% to 95% of cluster scores above 0. In vitro tests confirmed that a few of the cytomegalovirus-associated TCR beta chains recognize cytomegalovirus antigens. Most TCR sequences were seen in very few donors, while some public TCRs were found in many individuals. In the study, approximately 150 TCR beta chains were listed as associated with cytomegalovirus. The validation cohort had no HLA typing available for a later analysis, so co-occurrence within that cohort was assessed over all 120 or so repertoires. It was suggested by the authors that the approach could potentially be generalized to other disease states and immunological phenotypes.

The library was prepared using the immunoSEQ multiplex PCR assay. Turning to the authors' computational methods: A statistical classification framework was developed to diagnose cytomegalovirus status using the catalog of TCR beta chain sequences. In TCRdb, the immuneACCESS table is reduced to in-frame sequences with V and J assigned. These tables do not hold every clone; where another copy was compared, an unresolved V gene accounts for under half, and the others remain unexplained. D and trimming were read from the DNA, whereas the V and J calls and clone size are those reported in that table. Counted in this sample were over 85,000 clones; roughly 83% of them appeared once. Together, the top ten hold about 12% of the sample. The sample consisted of PBMCs. The sequence derives from a woman younger than 35 in good health and CMV-seropositive.

The CDR3 is CASREQGQETQYF. The DNA is TGCGCCAGCAGAGAACAGGGGCAAGAGACCCAGTACTTC. This chain joins TRBV10-1 to TRBJ2-5, with TRBD1 identical over 7 junction bases. Germline trimming: 6 bases from V, 2 bases from J; junction bases outside gene matches: 3. From the germline V gene (reference sequence), CDR1 is WNHNN and CDR2 is SYGVQD. The CDR3 covers 13 residues, taking in both the cysteine and the phenylalanine. Only the CDR3 region is kept as DNA, spanning 39 bases read in frame from base 1.